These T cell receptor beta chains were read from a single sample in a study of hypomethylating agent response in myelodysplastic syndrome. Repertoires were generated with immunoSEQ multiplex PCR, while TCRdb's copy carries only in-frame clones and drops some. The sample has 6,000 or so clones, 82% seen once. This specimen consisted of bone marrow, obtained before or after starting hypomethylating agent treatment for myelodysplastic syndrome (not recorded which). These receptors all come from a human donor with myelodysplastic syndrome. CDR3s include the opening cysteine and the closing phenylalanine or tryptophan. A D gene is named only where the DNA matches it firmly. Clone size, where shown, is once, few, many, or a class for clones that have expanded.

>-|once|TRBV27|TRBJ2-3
TGTGCCAGCAGTCTTACACTCCTATCGGGAGATACGCAGTATTTT
CASSLTLLSGDTQYF
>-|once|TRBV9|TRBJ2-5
TGTGCCAGCAGCCCGGGCCTGGGGACTGGGGCAGAGACCCAGTACTTC
CASSPGLGTGAETQYF
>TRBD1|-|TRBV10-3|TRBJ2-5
TGTGCCATCAGTGAGTCCGGGACAGGGGACCAAGAGACCCAGTACTTC
CAISESGTGDQETQYF
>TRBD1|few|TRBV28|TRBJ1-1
TGTGCCAGCGGTTCACAGGGGAGGACTGAAGCTTTCTTT
CASGSQGRTEAFF
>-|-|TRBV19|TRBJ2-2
TGTGCCAGTAGTATAGATCTTTGGGGGGGGGCACGCTACGGGGAGCTGTTTTTT
CASSIDLWGGARYGELFF
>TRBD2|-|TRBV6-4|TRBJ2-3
TGTGCCAGCAGTGAAACTCGTAGCGGGGGGGCCGATACGCAGTATTTT
CASSETRSGGADTQYF
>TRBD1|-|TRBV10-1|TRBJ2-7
TGCGCCAGCAGTAGCGACAGGGACTCCTACGAGCAGTACTTC
CASSSDRDSYEQYF
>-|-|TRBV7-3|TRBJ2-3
TGTGCCAGCAGCTTCGACGCTAGCACAGATACGCAGTATTTT
CASSFDASTDTQYF
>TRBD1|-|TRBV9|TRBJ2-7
TGTGCCAGCAGCCCGCCGGACAGGCGCTACGAGCAGTACTTC
CASSPPDRRYEQYF
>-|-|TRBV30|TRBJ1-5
TGTGCCTGGAGTGAGAATAGCAATCAGCCCCAGCATTTT
CAWSENSNQPQHF
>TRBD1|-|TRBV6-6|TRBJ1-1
TGTGCCAGCAGCCCGGACAGGGGGAGAAAAAACACTGAAGCTTTCTTT
CASSPDRGRKNTEAFF
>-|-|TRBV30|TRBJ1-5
TGTGCCTGGAGTGTTAACAGTGGAAGGAATCAGCCCCAGCATTTT
CAWSVNSGRNQPQHF
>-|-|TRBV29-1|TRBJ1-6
TGCAGCGTTGAGAGGGCCCATTCACCCCTCCACTTT
CSVERAHSPLHF
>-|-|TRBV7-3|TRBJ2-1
TGTGCCAGCAGCCCCATCCGGGGGGCGAGTTACAATGAGCAGTTCTTC
CASSPIRGASYNEQFF
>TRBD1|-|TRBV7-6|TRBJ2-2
TGTGCCAGCAGCTTACTACAGGGGACCCCGAACACCGGGGAGCTGTTTTTT
CASSLLQGTPNTGELFF
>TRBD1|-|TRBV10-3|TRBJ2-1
TGTGCCACAACAGCGAGGGACAGGGGTAGGGATGAGCAGTTCTTC
CATTARDRGRDEQFF
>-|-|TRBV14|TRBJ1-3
TGTGCCAGCAGCCAAGGGACAGTCTACACCATATATTTT
CASSQGTVYTIYF
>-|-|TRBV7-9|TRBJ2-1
TGTGCCAGCAGCCTCGAAAACGGCAAGCAGTTCTTC
CASSLENGKQFF
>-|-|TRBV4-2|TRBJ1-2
TGTGCCAGCAGCCCAACGGGGCAAGTGAACTATGGCTACACCTTC
CASSPTGQVNYGYTF
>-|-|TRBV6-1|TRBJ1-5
TGTGCCAGCAGGCGGGACCTAGGGTCTCCCCAGCATTTT
CASRRDLGSPQHF
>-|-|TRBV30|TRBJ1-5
TGTGCCTGGAGTGAGGGTTTAAATCAGCCCCAGCATTTT
CAWSEGLNQPQHF
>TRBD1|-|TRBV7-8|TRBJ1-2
TGTGCCAGCAGCACGGACAGGGCCCCTCCCTATGGCTACACCTTC
CASSTDRAPPYGYTF
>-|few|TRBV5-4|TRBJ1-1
TGTGCCAGCAGCTTGACAGGGAACACTGAAGCTTTCTTT
CASSLTGNTEAFF
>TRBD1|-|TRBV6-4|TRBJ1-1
TGTGCCAGCAGTCCCGGGACAGGGGGCTCTGAAGCTTTCTTT
CASSPGTGGSEAFF
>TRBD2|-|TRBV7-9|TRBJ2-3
TGTGCCAGCAGCTTAGTATCGAGCGGGAGTCGAGGAGATACGCAGTATTTT
CASSLVSSGSRGDTQYF
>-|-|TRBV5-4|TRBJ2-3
TGTGCCAGCAGCTCACCTAGCCGTAGCACAGATACGCAGTATTTT
CASSSPSRSTDTQYF
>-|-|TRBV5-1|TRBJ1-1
TGCGCCAGCAGCTTGGTGAAGAACACTGAAGCTTTCTTT
CASSLVKNTEAFF
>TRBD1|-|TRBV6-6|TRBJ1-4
TGTGCCAGCAGTGGACAGGGGGCTTTAACTAATGAAAAACTGTTTTTT
CASSGQGALTNEKLFF
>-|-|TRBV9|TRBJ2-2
TGTGCCAGCAGCGTAAAAGCTTCTACCGGGGAGCTGTTTTTT
CASSVKASTGELFF
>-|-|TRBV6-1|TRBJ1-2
TGTGCCAGCAGGGGCGACACAAACTATGGCTACACCTTC
CASRGDTNYGYTF
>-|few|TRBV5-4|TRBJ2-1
TGTGCCGTACAGGGCTGGAATGAGCAGTTCTTC
CAVQGWNEQFF
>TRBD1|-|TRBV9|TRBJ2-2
TGTGCCAGCAGCGTAGGGACAGGACCGACCGGGGAGCTGTTTTTT
CASSVGTGPTGELFF
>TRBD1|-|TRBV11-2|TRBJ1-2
TGTGCCAGCAGCTTCCGATCCGGGACAGATGGCTACACCTTC
CASSFRSGTDGYTF
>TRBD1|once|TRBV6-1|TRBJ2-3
TGTGCCAGCACAGACAGGGACACAGATACGCAGTATTTT
CASTDRDTDTQYF
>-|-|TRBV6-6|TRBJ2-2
TGTGCCAGCAGTTACAAGGCGGGACACGGGGAGCTGTTTTTT
CASSYKAGHGELFF
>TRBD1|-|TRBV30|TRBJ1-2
TGTGCCTGGAGTATAACAGGGGCAGCTAACTATGGCTACACCTTC
CAWSITGAANYGYTF
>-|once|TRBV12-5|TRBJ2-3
TGTGCTAGTGGTTTGTCGGGGGCTCGCACAGATACGCAGTATTTT
CASGLSGARTDTQYF
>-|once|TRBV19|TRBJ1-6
TGTGCCAGTACTCCGGGGGGCTATAATTCACCCCTCCACTTT
CASTPGGYNSPLHF
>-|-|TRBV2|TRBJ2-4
TGTGCCAGCAGTGAAGGGATCGCGGGGAGCATTCAGTACTTC
CASSEGIAGSIQYF
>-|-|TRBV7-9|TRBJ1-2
TGTGCCAGCAGCCCCTCCTTACCTTTAAATGGCTACACCTTC
CASSPSLPLNGYTF
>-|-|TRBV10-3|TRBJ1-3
-
CAISTSDSLGNTIYF
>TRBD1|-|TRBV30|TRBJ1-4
TGTGCCTCACGGGACAGGAATAATGAAAAACTGTTTTTT
CASRDRNNEKLFF
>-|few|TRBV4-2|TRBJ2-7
TGTGCCAGCAGCCAAGACACAGACTACGAGCAGTACTTC
CASSQDTDYEQYF
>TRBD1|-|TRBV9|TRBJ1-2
TGTGCCAGCAGCCCCAACCCACAGGGGAAGGGCTACACCTTC
CASSPNPQGKGYTF
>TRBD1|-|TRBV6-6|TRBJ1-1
TGTGCCAGCAACGACAGGGACGCCCTTGAAGCTTTCTTT
CASNDRDALEAFF
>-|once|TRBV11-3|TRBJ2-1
TGTGCCAGCAGCTTCCGAAGGGGGGCGGATGAGGGATGGAATGAGCAGTTCTTC
CASSFRRGADEGWNEQFF
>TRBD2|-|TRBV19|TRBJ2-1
TGTGCCAGTAGTTTGCGCCCCGGGACTAGCGGGAATGAGCAGTTCTTC
CASSLRPGTSGNEQFF
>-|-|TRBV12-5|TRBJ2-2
TGTGCTAGTGGGCGGGATTTAACCGGGGAGCTGTTTTTT
CASGRDLTGELFF
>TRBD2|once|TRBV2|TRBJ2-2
TGTGCCAGCAGTTCGGGGGGCACCGGGGAGCTGTTTTTT
CASSSGGTGELFF
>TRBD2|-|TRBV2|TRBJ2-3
TGTGCCAGCAGTGACGGGCAGCGGGAGCTTAGCACAGATACGCAGTATTTT
CASSDGQRELSTDTQYF
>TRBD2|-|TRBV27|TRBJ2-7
TGTGCCAGCAGTTTAAGGGGAGTATCGGGGGGCGAGCAGTACTTC
CASSLRGVSGGEQYF
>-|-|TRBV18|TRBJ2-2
TGTGCCAGCTCACCTAGACAGACTATCACCGGGGAGCTGTTTTTT
CASSPRQTITGELFF